This TCR beta chain was identified in a study of T cell responses to AZD1222 COVID-19 vaccine. Comment on this clone: The antigen remains undetermined.

The CDR3 contains 14 residues. In germline, CDR1 is MNHEY, CDR2 SVGAGI. V was trimmed by 2 bases and J by 3 bases, leaving 8 bases between them. Only in-frame clones appear in the TCRdb table, and some are missing; sequencing was by immunoSEQ multiplex PCR. The sample contains approximately 120,000 clones, about 89% of which appear only once. Study outcomes and limitations: Per reports, nearly half of all spike-specific TCRs target regions that are unmutated in variants. After the peak T cell response, and only then, were repertoires sampled.

This sample comprised peripheral blood, obtained on day 0 of AZD1222 vaccination. The receptor was isolated from an adult in good health. This sequence joins TRBV6-5 and TRBJ1-5; D might be TRBD1 (5 bases). The CDR3 DNA reads as TGTGCCAGCAGTTACCGACAGACCAATCAGCCCCAGCATTTT. Protein: CASSYRQTNQPQHF.